Here is one TCR beta chain with its context. Its antigen is currently unknown. CDR3 length: 15 amino acids. Unmatched junction bases numbered 8, after V lost 4 bases and J lost 5 bases. CDR1 is SGHAT, CDR2 FQNNGV, per germline. The data belong to a study of early T cells in non-severe SARS-CoV-2 infection. Study-level background: Bulk RNA taken from unsorted whole blood was sequenced, leaving chains unpaired. Whole-study results and caveats: A preference for anti-spike CD8 responses marked VDJdb matching, which missed private and CD4 specificities.

Unique molecular identifiers were added to individual cDNA molecules. One entry per CDR3 protein, called by TCRdb with MiXCR from the 5' RACE reads. The sample carries more than 65,000 distinct CDR3 sequences, 12% recorded once. Sequencing was performed on whole blood, taken at baseline. This clonotype originated in an adult who was a healthcare worker with PCR-confirmed SARS-CoV-2 infection or an uninfected control (not recorded which). The rearrangement joins TRBV11-2 to TRBJ1-2, with TRBD1 matching 9 bases. The CDR3 DNA reads as TGTGCCAGCAGCTACACGGACAGGGGAAAATATGGCTACACCTTC. Its translation is CASSYTDRGKYGYTF.